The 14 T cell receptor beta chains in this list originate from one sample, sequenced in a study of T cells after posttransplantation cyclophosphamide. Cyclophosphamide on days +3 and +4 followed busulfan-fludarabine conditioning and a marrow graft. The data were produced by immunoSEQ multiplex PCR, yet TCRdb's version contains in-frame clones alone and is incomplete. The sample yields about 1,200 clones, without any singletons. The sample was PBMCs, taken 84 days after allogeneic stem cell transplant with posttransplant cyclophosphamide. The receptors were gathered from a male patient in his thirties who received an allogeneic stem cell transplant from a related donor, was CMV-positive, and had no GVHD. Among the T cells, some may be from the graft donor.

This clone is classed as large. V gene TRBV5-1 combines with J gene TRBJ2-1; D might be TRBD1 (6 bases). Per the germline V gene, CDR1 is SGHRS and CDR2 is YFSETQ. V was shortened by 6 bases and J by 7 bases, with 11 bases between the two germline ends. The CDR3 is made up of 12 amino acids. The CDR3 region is CASTYRENEQFF. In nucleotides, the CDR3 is TGCGCCAGCACCTACAGGGAAAATGAGCAGTTCTTC.

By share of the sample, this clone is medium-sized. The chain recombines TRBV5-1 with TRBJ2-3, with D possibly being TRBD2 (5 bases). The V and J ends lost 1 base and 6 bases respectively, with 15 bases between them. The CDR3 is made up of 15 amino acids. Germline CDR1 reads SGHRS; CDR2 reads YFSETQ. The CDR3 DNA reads TGCGCCAGCAGCTTGTCCGGGGATTTTACGGATACGCAGTATTTT. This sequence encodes CASSLSGDFTDTQYF.

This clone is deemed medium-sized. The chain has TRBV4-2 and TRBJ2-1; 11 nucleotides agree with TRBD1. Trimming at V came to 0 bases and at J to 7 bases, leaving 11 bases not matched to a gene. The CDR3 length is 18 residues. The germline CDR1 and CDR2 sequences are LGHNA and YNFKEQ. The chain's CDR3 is CASSQDTYRDRGRNEQFF. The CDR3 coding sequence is TGTGCCAGCAGCCAAGACACCTACCGGGACAGGGGGAGGAATGAGCAGTTCTTC.

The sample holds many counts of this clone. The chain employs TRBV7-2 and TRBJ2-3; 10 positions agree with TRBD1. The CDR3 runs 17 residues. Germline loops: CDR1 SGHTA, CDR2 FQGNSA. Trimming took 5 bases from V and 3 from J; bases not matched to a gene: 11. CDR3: CASSVGDRGRRTDTQYF. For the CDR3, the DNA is TGTGCCAGCAGCGTAGGAGACAGGGGGCGTAGAACAGATACGCAGTATTTT.

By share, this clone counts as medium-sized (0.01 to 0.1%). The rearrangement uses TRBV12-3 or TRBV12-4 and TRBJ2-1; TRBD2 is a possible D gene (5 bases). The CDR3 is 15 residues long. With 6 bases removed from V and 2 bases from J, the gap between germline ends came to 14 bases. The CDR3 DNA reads TGTGCCAGCAGGCTTCTAGCCACCACCTACAATGAGCAGTTCTTC. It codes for CASRLLATTYNEQFF.

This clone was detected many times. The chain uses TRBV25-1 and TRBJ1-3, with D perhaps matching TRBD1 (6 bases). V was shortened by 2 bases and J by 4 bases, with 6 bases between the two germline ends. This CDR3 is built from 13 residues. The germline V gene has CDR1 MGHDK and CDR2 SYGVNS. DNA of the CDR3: TGTGCCAGCAGTGAAGGGGGCGGAAACACCATATATTTT. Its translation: CASSEGGGNTIYF. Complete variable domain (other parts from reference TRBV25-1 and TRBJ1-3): EADIYQTPRYLVIGTGKKITLECSQTMGHDKMYWYQQDPGMELHLIHYSYGVNSTEKGDLSSESTVSRIRTEHFPLTLESARPSHTSQYLCASSEGGGNTIYFGEGSWLTVV.

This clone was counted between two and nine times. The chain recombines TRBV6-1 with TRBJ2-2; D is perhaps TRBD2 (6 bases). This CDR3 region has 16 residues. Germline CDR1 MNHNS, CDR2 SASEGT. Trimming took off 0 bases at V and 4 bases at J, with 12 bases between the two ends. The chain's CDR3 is CASSEAVAEVTGELFF. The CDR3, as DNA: TGTGCCAGCAGTGAAGCGGTAGCGGAGGTCACCGGGGAGCTGTTTTTT.

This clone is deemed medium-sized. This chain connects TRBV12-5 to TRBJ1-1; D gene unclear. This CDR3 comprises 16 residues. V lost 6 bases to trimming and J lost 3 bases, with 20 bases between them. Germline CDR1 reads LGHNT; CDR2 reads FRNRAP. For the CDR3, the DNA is TGTGCTAGTGGCCCGAAGAGGACGGCGGGCTACACTGAAGCTTTCTTT. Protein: CASGPKRTAGYTEAFF.

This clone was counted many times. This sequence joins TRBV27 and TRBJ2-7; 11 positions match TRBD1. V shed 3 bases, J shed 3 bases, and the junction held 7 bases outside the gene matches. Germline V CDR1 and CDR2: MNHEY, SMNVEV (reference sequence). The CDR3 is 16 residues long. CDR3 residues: CASSLSGTGGIYEQYF. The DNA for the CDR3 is TGTGCCAGCAGTTTGTCGGGGACAGGGGGGATCTACGAGCAGTACTTC.

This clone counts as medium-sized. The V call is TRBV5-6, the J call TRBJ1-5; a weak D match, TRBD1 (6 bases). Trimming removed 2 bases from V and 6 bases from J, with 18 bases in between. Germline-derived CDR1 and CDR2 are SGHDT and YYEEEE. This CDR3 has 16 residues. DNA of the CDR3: TGTGCCAGCAGCTTATTCACAGGGAAGGGAAGTCAGCCCCAGCATTTT. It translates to CASSLFTGKGSQPQHF.

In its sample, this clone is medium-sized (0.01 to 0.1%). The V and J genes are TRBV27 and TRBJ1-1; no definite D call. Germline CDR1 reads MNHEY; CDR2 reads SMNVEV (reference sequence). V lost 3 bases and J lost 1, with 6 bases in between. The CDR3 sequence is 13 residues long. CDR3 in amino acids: CASSFSGNTEAFF. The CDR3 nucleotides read TGTGCCAGCAGTTTTTCAGGGAACACTGAAGCTTTCTTT.

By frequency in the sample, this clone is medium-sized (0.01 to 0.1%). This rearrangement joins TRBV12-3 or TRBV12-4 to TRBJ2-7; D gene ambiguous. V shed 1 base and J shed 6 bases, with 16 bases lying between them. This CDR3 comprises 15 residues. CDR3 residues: CASSLGLLVGREQYF. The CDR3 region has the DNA TGTGCCAGCAGTTTAGGGCTTCTGGTGGGCCGCGAGCAGTACTTC.

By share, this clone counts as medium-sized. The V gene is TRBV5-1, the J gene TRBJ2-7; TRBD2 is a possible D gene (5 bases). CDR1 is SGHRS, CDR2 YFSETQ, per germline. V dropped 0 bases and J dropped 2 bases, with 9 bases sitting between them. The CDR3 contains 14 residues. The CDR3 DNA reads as TGCGCCAGCAGCTTGGACAACGGGGCCTACGAGCAGTACTTC. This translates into CASSLDNGAYEQYF.

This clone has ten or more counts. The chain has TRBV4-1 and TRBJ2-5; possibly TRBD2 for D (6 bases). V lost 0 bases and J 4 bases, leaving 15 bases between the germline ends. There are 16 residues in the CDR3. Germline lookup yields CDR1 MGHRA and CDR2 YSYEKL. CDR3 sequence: CASSQEQTRRRETQYF. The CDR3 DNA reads TGCGCCAGCAGCCAAGAGCAGACTAGACGGCGAGAGACCCAGTACTTC.